This TCR beta chain was recovered during a study of T cells in pancreatic ductal adenocarcinoma. The data were produced by immunoSEQ multiplex PCR, yet TCRdb's version contains in-frame clones alone and is incomplete. The sample carries over 15,000 clones, 85% to 90% recorded once. General observations from the study: Blood clonality (about 0.07) did not differ significantly from tumor (approximately 0.1). Tumor samples had fewer productive templates and roughly 7.3-fold fewer unique clonotypes than blood. The resected cohort was biased toward the minority with early-stage disease.

Per germline, CDR1 ENHRY and CDR2 SYGVKD. V trimming: 3 bases; J trimming: 5 bases; junction bases outside the gene matches: 11. The CDR3 is 16 residues long. Regarding this clone: The antigen remains undetermined.

Surgery without prior neoadjuvant therapy was the treatment of the selected pancreatic ductal adenocarcinoma patients. The receptor comes from a human donor with pancreatic ductal adenocarcinoma. V usage is TRBV10-3 and J usage is TRBJ2-5, with 8 bases identical to TRBD1. The sequenced sample consisted of PBMCs. The CDR3 nucleotides are TGTGCCATCAGTGACGGACAGGGCTTGAGGTGGGAGACCCAGTACTTC. Its protein product is CAISDGQGLRWETQYF.